Reported below is one T cell receptor (beta chain). Its antigen remains unknown. The entry originates in a study of cytomegalovirus exposure and HLA in healthy donors. As for the study in general: The 120 validation repertoires matched the approximately 670 first-cohort repertoires in platform, a later analysis reported.

General study points: Cytomegalovirus association was listed for about 170 TCR beta chains.

Profiling relied on immunoSEQ multiplex PCR, and the TCRdb table lists in-frame clones only, not all of them. The sample has fewer than 150,000 clones; approximately 88% are singletons. This TCR was sampled from a young man in good health and CMV-seronegative. The material sequenced was PBMCs.

In nucleotides, the CDR3 is TGTGCCAGCAGTTCGGACAGTCTCCAAGAGACCCAGTACTTC. Encoded protein: CASSSDSLQETQYF. This rearrangement joins TRBV5-4 to TRBJ2-5, with D maybe TRBD1 (6 bases). Germline-derived CDR1 and CDR2 are SGHNT and YYREEE (reference sequence). The CDR3 is 14 residues long. V was cut by 5 bases and J by 1 base, with 12 bases left in between.